This T cell receptor (beta chain) derives from a study of shared clonotypes between healthy human individuals. With regard to this clone: The antigen remains undetermined. Other DNA sequences in this sample translate to the same CDR3.

Study-wide findings and caveats: Larger estimated richness was generally recorded for naive subsets relative to memory subsets.

Repertoires were generated with immunoSEQ multiplex PCR, while TCRdb's copy carries only in-frame clones and drops some. The data contain about 2.4 million clones, over 85% of them singletons. This clonotype was sampled from a young man in good health. Some clones in this sample may be carry-over from other donors' samples. The specimen sequenced was naive CD4+ T cells from PBMCs. Subset of the sample: CD45RA+ positively selected.

CDR3 bases: TGTGCCAGCAGTGGGACGTACACCGGGGAGCTGTTTTTT. Its translation is CASSGTYTGELFF. V gene TRBV28 combines with J gene TRBJ2-2; D possibly uses TRBD1 or TRBD2 (5 bases each). CDR1 and CDR2 from the germline V gene are MDHEN and SYDVKM. V lost 5 bases and J 3 bases, leaving 7 bases between the germline ends. The CDR3 covers 13 residues.